The text below deals with one T cell receptor (beta chain). The sample belongs to a study of T cell responses to AZD1222 COVID-19 vaccine. Assay used: immunoSEQ multiplex PCR; TCRdb lists only in-frame clones, some missing. The data show about 110,000 clones, 75% to 90% seen once. CDR1 and CDR2 from the germline V gene are MGHRA and YSYEKL. Trimming shortened V by 5 bases and J by 9 bases, and 11 bases separated the two germline ends. The length of the CDR3 is 12 residues. Source: peripheral blood, taken on day 0 of AZD1222 vaccination. J is TRBJ1-3 and V is TRBV4-1; D uncertain. This TCR was sampled from an adult in good health. The CDR3 DNA follows: TGCGCCAGCAGCGAAAGTTGGGGCACCATATATTTT. It specifies CASSESWGTIYF.